What follows are 18 T cell receptor beta chains derived from one specimen sequenced in a study of CD8+ T cells in alopecia areata. As the sequencing template, cDNA was produced by extracting RNA and reverse transcribing it. Profiling relied on immunoSEQ multiplex PCR, and the TCRdb table lists in-frame clones only, not all of them. The sample comprises 130,000 or so clones, 86% of which are singletons, and around 13% rests with the top ten. Treatment denoted: oral pan-JAK inhibitor, 5-10 mg twice daily. The sequenced sample was CD8+ T cells sorted from blood, obtained at week 4, from a patient treated with tofacitinib. These receptors were obtained from a human donor with alopecia areata.

The chain uses TRBV27 and TRBJ2-3; D possibly matches TRBD1 or TRBD2 (6 bases each). The length of the CDR3 is 14 residues. V was shortened by 2 bases and J by 6 bases, with 12 bases between the two germline ends. In germline, CDR1 is MNHEY, CDR2 SMNVEV (reference sequence). The chain's CDR3 is CASSLNGGLDTQYF. The CDR3 nucleotides are TGTGCCAGCAGTTTAAACGGGGGCCTGGATACGCAGTATTTT.

The V and J genes are TRBV5-4 and TRBJ2-5, with TRBD2 matching 10 bases. The trim removed 4 bases at V and 2 bases at J, leaving 8 bases unmatched. This CDR3 has 16 residues. CDR1 SGHNT and CDR2 YYREEE come from the germline V gene (reference sequence). This chain's CDR3 is CASSTSGGAWQETQYF. DNA of the CDR3: TGTGCCAGCAGCACAAGCGGGGGGGCCTGGCAAGAGACCCAGTACTTC.

J is TRBJ2-1 and V is TRBV10-2; D might be TRBD2 (5 bases). V was cut by 3 bases and J by 8 bases, with 14 bases left in between. This CDR3 has 14 amino acids. Germline assignment: CDR1 WSHSY and CDR2 SAAADI. The CDR3 DNA follows: TGCGCCAGCAGTGACCACCCTTTGGAGGATGAGCAGTTCTTC. It codes for CASSDHPLEDEQFF.

A note on this clone: Mismatch with germline at one junction end may stem from a read error. The rearrangement joins TRBV7-7 to TRBJ2-1; the match to TRBD2 covers 11 bases. The CDR3 extends over 14 amino acids. Germline V gene lookup returns CDR1 SSHAT and CDR2 FNYEAQ (reference sequence). CDR3 sequence reads: CASSPSGRWNEQFF. Written as DNA, the CDR3 is TGTGCTAGCAGCCCTAGCGGGAGGTGGAATGAGCAGTTCTTC.

The count of this clone is one. The chain employs TRBV27 and TRBJ2-7; D not certain. Trimming left V 3 bases short and J 0 bases short, with 6 bases between. CDR3 length: 13 amino acids. Per the germline V gene, CDR1 is MNHEY and CDR2 is SMNVEV (reference sequence). The CDR3 DNA reads as TGTGCCAGCAGTTTCACCGTCTCCTACGAGCAGTACTTC. Translating gives CASSFTVSYEQYF.

This chain uses TRBV4-1 with TRBJ2-7; 7 bases are shared with TRBD2. CDR1 and CDR2 (germline): MGHRA, YSYEKL. CDR3 length: 12 amino acids. V lost 4 bases to trimming and J lost 5 bases; unmatched junction nucleotides: 2. The CDR3 nucleotides read TGCGCCAGCAGCCTAGCGGGTAACGAGCAGTACTTC. Translated, it gives CASSLAGNEQYF.

CDR3 coding DNA: TGTGCCAGCAGTGTAGCGGAGGCCTACGAGCAGTACTTC. Translating gives CASSVAEAYEQYF. The chain uses TRBV7-7 and TRBJ2-7; a weak D match, TRBD2 (6 bases). In germline, CDR1 is SSHAT, CDR2 FNYEAQ (reference sequence). V was trimmed by 6 bases and J by 2 bases, leaving 11 bases between them. The CDR3 extends over 13 amino acids.

V is TRBV13 and J is TRBJ2-2, with a tentative D call TRBD1 (6 bases). CDR1 is PRHDT, CDR2 FYEKMQ, per germline (reference sequence). The CDR3 loop spans 14 amino acids. The V and J ends lost 5 bases and 1 base respectively, with 8 bases between them. Here the CDR3 reads CASSQGQNTGELFF. The DNA of the CDR3 is TGTGCCAGCAGCCAGGGACAGAACACCGGGGAGCTGTTTTTT.

The chain employs TRBV7-2 and TRBJ2-6, with D hard to call. Germline V gives CDR1 SGHTA, CDR2 FQGNSA. There are 16 residues in the CDR3. The V end lost 0 bases, the J end lost 0 bases, and 6 bases lay between the germline ends. The CDR3 reads CASSLALGSGANVLTF. Here the CDR3 DNA reads TGTGCCAGCAGCTTAGCGCTTGGCTCTGGGGCCAACGTCCTGACTTTC.

This clone has only one observation. The sample has other DNA sequences that encode this CDR3 too. The chain uses TRBV9 and TRBJ2-7; D call uncertain. Per germline, CDR1 SGDLS and CDR2 YYNGEE. This CDR3 region has 13 residues. The V end was cut by 4 bases, the J end by 0 bases, with 8 bases between. This CDR3 is CASSPPSSYEQYF. CDR3 nucleotide sequence: TGTGCCAGCAGCCCCCCCTCCTCCTACGAGCAGTACTTC.

CDR3 coding DNA: TGTGCCAGCAGCGCGGGGGGAGGCACTGAAGCTTTCTTT. It yields the protein CASSAGGGTEAFF. V and J are TRBV9 and TRBJ1-1, with D perhaps matching TRBD1 (5 bases). Trimming pared 3 bases from V and 4 bases from J, leaving 10 bases between. There are 13 residues in the CDR3. CDR1 and CDR2 (germline): SGDLS, YYNGEE.

V is TRBV5-4 and J is TRBJ2-7, with 7 bases aligning to TRBD1. V shed 0 bases and J 4 bases; nucleotides not matched to a gene: 10. The CDR3 totals 16 residues. Germline values: CDR1 SGHNT, CDR2 YYREEE (reference sequence). DNA of the CDR3: TGTGCCAGCAGCTTGGGCGACGGGACAGTGATTTACGAGCAGTACTTC. Translation: CASSLGDGTVIYEQYF.

This chain links TRBV12-5 with TRBJ1-1; 8 bases fit TRBD1. The junction had 12 bases not matched to a gene; V was cut back by 6 bases and J by 3 bases. The CDR3 has 16 residues. Germline loops: CDR1 LGHNT, CDR2 FRNRAP. CDR3 nucleotides: TGTGCTAGTGGGAACCCGGGGACAGGCTACGACACTGAAGCTTTCTTT. The encoded protein is CASGNPGTGYDTEAFF.

V usage is TRBV2 and J usage is TRBJ2-3; D possibly uses TRBD1 or TRBD2 (5 bases each). In germline, CDR1 is SNHLY, CDR2 FYNNEI. The CDR3 has 17 amino acids. V was cut by 7 bases and J by 0 bases, with 20 bases left in between. The CDR3 DNA reads as TGTGCCAGCATTACTAAAAGGGACGGGGCTAGCACAGATACGCAGTATTTT. Protein product: CASITKRDGASTDTQYF.

This clone was counted once. The J gene is TRBJ2-1, the V gene TRBV5-6; D gene unclear. The CDR3 extends over 13 amino acids. Trimming removed 1 base at V and 12 bases at J, with 14 bases between. Germline V gives CDR1 SGHDT, CDR2 YYEEEE. Here the CDR3 DNA reads TGTGCCAGCAGCTTGAAATTCGGCGACTTGCAGTTCTTC. Translating gives CASSLKFGDLQFF.

The chain joins TRBV29-1 to TRBJ2-1; 10 positions match TRBD1. V trimming: 5 bases; J trimming: 7 bases; junction bases outside the gene matches: 2. There are 12 residues in the CDR3. Germline V lookup: CDR1 SQVTM, CDR2 ANQGSEA. The CDR3 nucleotides are TGCAGCGTTCGACAGGGGGCTAATGAGCAGTTCTTC. It codes for CSVRQGANEQFF.

About this clone: Different DNA sequences within this sample yield the same CDR3. This chain uses TRBV9 with TRBJ1-5; D call uncertain. V was shortened by 7 bases and J by 8 bases, with 4 bases between the two germline ends. CDR1 and CDR2 (germline): SGDLS, YYNGEE. The CDR3 is 9 residues long. The CDR3 region is CASGEPQHF. Written as DNA, the CDR3 is TGTGCCAGCGGCGAGCCCCAGCATTTT.

The chain joins TRBV18 to TRBJ1-2; unclear D gene. This CDR3 is built from 12 residues. The V and J ends lost 5 bases and 6 bases respectively, with 10 bases between them. Germline CDR1 is KGHSH and CDR2 is LQKENI. CDR3 in amino acids: CASSRARNGYTF. The CDR3 DNA sequence: TGTGCCAGCTCAAGGGCCAGGAATGGCTACACCTTC.